These 9 T cell receptor beta chains originate from one sample sequenced in a study of T cell clonotyping in hematopoietic cell transplantation (dated by TCRdb to the early 2020s). Preparation of the library involved the immunoSEQ multiplex PCR assay. TCRdb retrieved this table from immuneACCESS and kept in-frame rearrangements only. Not all clones are present; in checked studies, unresolved V genes account for under half, and no reason is known for the remainder. Recorded for this sample are more than 70,000 clones; approximately 95% of them occurred a single time. The top ten clones comprise 1.5% to 2% of the sample. Reading the label with the study, this specimen's time point is: recipient sample about 28 days before transplant, after cytoreduction. This sample comprised peripheral blood mononuclear cells, obtained before stem cell transplant. Receptors were obtained from a woman aged 45-59 years with acute myeloid leukemia. Some clones in this sample may be carry-over from other donors' samples.

The chain's CDR3 is CASRPTGGLNTEAFF. DNA for the CDR3: TGTGCCAGTAGACCGACAGGGGGTCTGAACACTGAAGCTTTCTTT. This chain joins TRBV19 and TRBJ1-1, with TRBD1 matching over 9 bases. Germline lookup yields CDR1 LNHDA and CDR2 SQIVND (reference sequence). The CDR3 totals 15 residues. Trimming took 6 bases from V and 0 from J; bases not matched to a gene: 5.

V gene TRBV27 combines with J gene TRBJ2-3; no reliable D call. The V gene's germline CDR1 is MNHEY and CDR2 SMNVEV (reference sequence). The CDR3 loop spans 13 amino acids. The V end was cut by 5 bases, the J end by 3 bases, with 9 bases between. CDR3 in amino acids: CASSPMQTDTQYF. CDR3 in DNA: TGTGCCAGCAGTCCCATGCAGACAGATACGCAGTATTTT.

In DNA form, the CDR3 reads TGTGCAACCGGGTGGGCGGGAGGGGTACGGGAGCTGTTTTTT. Protein sequence: CATGWAGGVRELFF. The chain couples TRBV27 to TRBJ2-2, with 9 bases matching TRBD2. The CDR3 loop spans 14 amino acids. In germline, CDR1 is MNHEY, CDR2 SMNVEV (reference sequence).

This chain uses TRBV30 with TRBJ1-5; D is uncertain. V lost 0 bases and J 3 bases, leaving 9 bases between the germline ends. Germline assignment: CDR1 GTSNPN and CDR2 SVGIG (reference sequence). CDR3 length: 14 residues. CDR3 region: CAWSVGVYNQPQHF. For the CDR3, the DNA is TGTGCCTGGAGTGTCGGGGTATACAATCAGCCCCAGCATTTT.

The chain employs TRBV19 and TRBJ2-2; D is unclear. The length of the CDR3 is 12 residues. V was cut by 3 bases and J by 6 bases, with 5 bases left in between. Germline V gene data show CDR1 as LNHDA and CDR2 as SQIVND (reference sequence). DNA of the CDR3: TGTGCCAGTAGTATCTACCCCGGGGAGCTGTTTTTT. Encoded protein: CASSIYPGELFF.

The chain couples TRBV11-3 to TRBJ1-1; D not certain. The CDR3 totals 13 residues. Germline assignment: CDR1 SGHNT and CDR2 YENEEA. The V end lost 2 bases, the J end lost 5 bases, and 9 bases lay between the germline ends. CDR3 residues: CASSLTASTEAFF. CDR3 nucleotides: TGTGCCAGCAGCTTAACAGCCTCGACTGAAGCTTTCTTT.

The chain uses TRBV23-1 and TRBJ2-3; D is perhaps TRBD1 (5 bases). TRBV23-1 is noted as an ORF with a role that remains uncertain. V lost 6 bases and J 7 bases, leaving 26 bases between the germline ends. This CDR3 contains 17 residues. The CDR3: CASSHPVCDTAGYTQYF. CDR3 bases: TGCGCCAGCAGCCACCCGGTTTGCGACACAGCAGGGTATACGCAGTATTTT.

The chain has TRBV6-1 and TRBJ2-2; 11 positions match TRBD2. J was trimmed by 5 bases and V by 2 bases; bases with no gene match: 4. This CDR3 region has 16 residues. Looked up from germline, CDR1 is MNHNS and CDR2 is SASEGT. The CDR3 region has the DNA TGTGCCAGCAGTGAATACCCTAGCGGGAGGACCGGGGAGCTGTTTTTT. Translated: CASSEYPSGRTGELFF.

The chain carries TRBV2 and TRBJ2-7; 9 bases line up with TRBD1. Per the germline V gene, CDR1 is SNHLY and CDR2 is FYNNEI. J lost 2 bases, V lost 6 bases, and 8 bases had no gene match. CDR3 size: 15 residues. Here the CDR3 DNA reads TGTGCCAGCAGCGACAGGGGGAGTCGGCCCTACGAGCAGTACTTC. Protein: CASSDRGSRPYEQYF.